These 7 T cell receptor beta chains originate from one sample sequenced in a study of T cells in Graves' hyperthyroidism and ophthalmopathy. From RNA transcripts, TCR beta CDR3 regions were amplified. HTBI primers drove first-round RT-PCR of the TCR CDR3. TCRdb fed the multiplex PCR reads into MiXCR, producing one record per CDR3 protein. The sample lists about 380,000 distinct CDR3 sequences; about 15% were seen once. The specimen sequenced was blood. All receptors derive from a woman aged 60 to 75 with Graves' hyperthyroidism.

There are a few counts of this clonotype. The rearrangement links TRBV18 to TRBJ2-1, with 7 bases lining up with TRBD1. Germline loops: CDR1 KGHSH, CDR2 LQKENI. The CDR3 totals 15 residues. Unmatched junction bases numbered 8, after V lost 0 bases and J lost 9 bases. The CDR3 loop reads CASSPPGTAWGEQFF. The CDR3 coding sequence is TGTGCCAGCTCACCACCGGGGACAGCCTGGGGTGAGCAGTTCTTC.

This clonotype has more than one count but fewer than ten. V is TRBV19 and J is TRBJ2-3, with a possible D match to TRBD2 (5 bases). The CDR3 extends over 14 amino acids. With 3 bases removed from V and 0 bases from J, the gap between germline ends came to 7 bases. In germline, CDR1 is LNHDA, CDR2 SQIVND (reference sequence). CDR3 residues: CASSIRDSTDTQYF. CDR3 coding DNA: TGTGCCAGTAGTATTCGGGATAGCACAGATACGCAGTATTTT.

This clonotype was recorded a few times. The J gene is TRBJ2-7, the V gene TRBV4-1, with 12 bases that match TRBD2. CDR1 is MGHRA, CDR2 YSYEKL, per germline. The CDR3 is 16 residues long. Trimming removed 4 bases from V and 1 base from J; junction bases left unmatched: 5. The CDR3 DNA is TGCGCCAGCAGCCTATCTCTAGCGGGAGGGTCCTACGAGCAGTACTTC. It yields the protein CASSLSLAGGSYEQYF.

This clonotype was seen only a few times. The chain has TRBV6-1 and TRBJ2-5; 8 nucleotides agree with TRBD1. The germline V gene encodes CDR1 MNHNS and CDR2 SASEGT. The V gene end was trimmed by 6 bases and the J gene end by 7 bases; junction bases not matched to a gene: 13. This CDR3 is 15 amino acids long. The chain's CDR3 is CASSATQGVAGTQYF. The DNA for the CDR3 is TGTGCCAGCAGCGCTACACAGGGGGTCGCAGGGACCCAGTACTTC.

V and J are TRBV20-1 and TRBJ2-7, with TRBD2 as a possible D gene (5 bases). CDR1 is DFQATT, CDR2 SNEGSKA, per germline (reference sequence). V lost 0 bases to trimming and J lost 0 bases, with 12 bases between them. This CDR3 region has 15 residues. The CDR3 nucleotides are TGCAGTGCTAGAGATCCAGCGGAATCCTCCTACGAGCAGTACTTC. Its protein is CSARDPAESSYEQYF.

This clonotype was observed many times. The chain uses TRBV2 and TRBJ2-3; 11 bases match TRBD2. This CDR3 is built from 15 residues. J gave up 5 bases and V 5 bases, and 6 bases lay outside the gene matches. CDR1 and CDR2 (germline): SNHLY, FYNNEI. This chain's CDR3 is CASSRLAGSGDTQYF. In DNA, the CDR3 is TGTGCCAGCAGTCGACTAGCGGGATCGGGAGATACGCAGTATTTT.

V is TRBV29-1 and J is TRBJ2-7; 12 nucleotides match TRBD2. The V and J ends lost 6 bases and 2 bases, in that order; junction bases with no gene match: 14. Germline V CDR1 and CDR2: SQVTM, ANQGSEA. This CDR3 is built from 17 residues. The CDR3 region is CSVSAPGLAGLTYEQYF. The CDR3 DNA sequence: TGCAGCGTATCCGCTCCGGGACTAGCGGGCCTTACCTACGAGCAGTACTTC.